Presented here are 4 T cell receptor beta chains from one specimen sequenced in a study of cytomegalovirus exposure and HLA in healthy donors. Primers for the PCR totalled 60 Vbeta and 13 Jbeta. Libraries were prepared by immunoSEQ multiplex PCR; TCRdb keeps only in-frame clonotypes and omits some of them. Seen here are 150,000 to 200,000 clones, more than 65% observed once, and the top ten hold 1.6%. Sequencing was carried out using PBMCs. All receptors derive from a woman aged 25 to 39 in good health and CMV-seronegative.

This chain joins TRBV10-3 and TRBJ2-2, with 8 bases matching TRBD1. There are 16 residues in the CDR3. Per germline, CDR1 ENHRY and CDR2 SYGVKD. J lost 6 bases, V lost 6 bases, and 12 bases had no gene match. CDR3 sequence: CAISARSGQGAGELFF. The DNA for the CDR3 is TGTGCCATCAGCGCTCGATCTGGACAGGGTGCCGGGGAGCTGTTTTTT.

V and J are TRBV7-2 and TRBJ1-6; D uncertain. The V gene's germline CDR1 is SGHTA and CDR2 FQGNSA. The ends were cut back, 0 bases at V and 4 bases at J, with 10 bases in the middle. This CDR3 has 16 amino acids. In nucleotides, the CDR3 is TGTGCCAGCAGCTTAGCAACCGCCAGTTATAATTCACCCCTCCACTTT. Its translation is CASSLATASYNSPLHF.

This clone was counted between two and nine times. The genes are TRBV27 and TRBJ1-4, with 9 bases fitting TRBD1. The CDR3 consists of 15 residues. Trimming removed 6 bases from V and 4 bases from J; junction bases left unmatched: 6. Germline assignment: CDR1 MNHEY and CDR2 SMNVEV (reference sequence). The CDR3: CASSLTGGLNEKLFF. In nucleotides, the CDR3 is TGTGCCAGCAGCCTTACAGGGGGCCTTAATGAAAAACTGTTTTTT.

This rearrangement joins TRBV6-1 to TRBJ2-4; D perhaps matches TRBD1 (5 bases). The germline V gene has CDR1 MNHNS and CDR2 SASEGT. CDR3 length: 13 amino acids. Trimming left V 7 bases short and J 4 bases short, with 11 bases between. The CDR3 here is CASKDRYKNIQYF. The CDR3 nucleotides are TGTGCCAGCAAAGACAGATATAAAAACATTCAGTACTTC.